This T cell receptor beta chain stems from a study of T cells in Graves' hyperthyroidism and ophthalmopathy. TCR beta CDR3 region amplification was performed from RNA transcripts. Researchers ran a first-round RT-PCR on the TCR CDR3 using the HTBI primer set. TCRdb re-analysed the multiplex PCR reads in MiXCR, keeping a single row per CDR3 protein. The sample has 350,000 or so distinct CDR3 sequences, 15% to 20% seen once. This clonotype was counted at least ten times. Antigen unknown. General study points: In blood, most of the thyroid clonotypes expanded above 0.001 were also present.

J was trimmed by 6 bases and V by 5 bases; bases with no gene match: 7. The CDR3 spans 15 residues. In germline, CDR1 is SGHAT, CDR2 FQNNGV. This clonotype was obtained from a woman in her forties or fifties with Graves' hyperthyroidism. Specimen: blood. J is TRBJ2-3 and V is TRBV11-2; TRBD1 agrees at 11 bases. This CDR3 is CASSPGTGGYDTQYF. CDR3 nucleotide sequence: TGTGCCAGCAGCCCAGGGACAGGGGGTTACGATACGCAGTATTTT.